This TCR beta chain was obtained from a study of blood T cell repertoires in COVID-19. For the study at large: Samples of COVID-19 (acute and convalescent) were obtained from the United States, Italy and Spain. In each case, the material was cDNA or gDNA derived from T cells, B-cell-depleted T cells, or PBMCs.

Original processing notes: Amplifying reference gene primers gave estimates of nucleated cell counts. Method: immunoSEQ multiplex PCR; TCRdb's copy keeps in-frame clones and lacks some. V and J calls and clone size come straight from that table; D and trimming were deduced from the DNA. Of 70,000 or so clones in the sample, under 95% were seen once. Germline V gives CDR1 SNHLY, CDR2 FYNNEI. The J segment lost 0 bases and the V segment lost 6 bases, leaving 7 bases of the junction unmatched. The CDR3 is 16 residues long. Sequenced material: peripheral blood. The J gene is TRBJ1-4, the V gene TRBV2; 7 bases align to TRBD1. The source of this sequence is a man aged 50-60 years with acute or convalescent COVID-19. As DNA, the CDR3 is TGTGCCAGCAGGATGACAGGGCTCGCAACTAATGAAAAACTGTTTTTT. Its translation: CASRMTGLATNEKLFF.